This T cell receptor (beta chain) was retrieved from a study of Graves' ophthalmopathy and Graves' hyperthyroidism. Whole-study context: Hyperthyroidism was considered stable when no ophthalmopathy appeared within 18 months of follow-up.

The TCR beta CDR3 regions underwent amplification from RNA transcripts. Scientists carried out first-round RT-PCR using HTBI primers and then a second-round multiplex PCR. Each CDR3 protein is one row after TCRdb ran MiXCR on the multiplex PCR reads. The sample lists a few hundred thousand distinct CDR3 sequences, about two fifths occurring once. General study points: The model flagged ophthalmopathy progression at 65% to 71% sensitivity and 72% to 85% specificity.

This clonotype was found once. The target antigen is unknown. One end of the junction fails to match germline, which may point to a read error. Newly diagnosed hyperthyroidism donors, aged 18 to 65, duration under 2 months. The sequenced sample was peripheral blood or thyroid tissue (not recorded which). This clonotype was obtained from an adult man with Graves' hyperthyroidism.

CDR3 nucleotides: TGTGCCAGCAGTGAGGGGTTTAGTACCCGGTACTTC. Translated: CASSEGFSTRYF. The V and J genes are TRBV2 and TRBJ2-5, with unresolved D. Germline CDR1 reads SNHLY; CDR2 reads FYNNEI. The CDR3 extends over 12 amino acids.